The following is a TCR beta chain sequence with its context. Its target is unknown. PCR was performed using 60 Vbeta and 13 Jbeta primers. In the original analysis: The count from a later analysis was 70 million to 85 million unique TCR beta chains, some 10 million of them shared. TCRdb keeps only in-frame clones here, not all; method: immunoSEQ multiplex PCR. V and J calls and clone size are copied from that table; D and trimming were computed from the DNA. The table lists under 250,000 clones, roughly three quarters of them singletons. Germline V gene lookup returns CDR1 MNHEY and CDR2 SMNVEV (reference sequence). The CDR3 consists of 14 residues. Trimming pared 5 bases from V and 1 base from J, leaving 10 bases between. This entry comes from a study of cytomegalovirus exposure and HLA in healthy donors. About the research overall: Prior work identified more than 90 million unique TCR beta sequences in some 180 million T cells. Findings and caveats of the study: There were several of the most significant clusters that appeared linked to common viral pathogens in a later analysis. Productive status was seen about 90% or about 30% of the time for most TCR beta V segments in an earlier analysis.

The gene calls are TRBV27 and TRBJ2-3; no definite D call. The sequenced sample was PBMCs. The TCR comes from a man aged 45-65 years in good health and CMV-seronegative. In DNA form, the CDR3 reads TGTGCCAGCAGTCGAGCAACCCGCACAGATACGCAGTATTTT. This gives the protein CASSRATRTDTQYF.